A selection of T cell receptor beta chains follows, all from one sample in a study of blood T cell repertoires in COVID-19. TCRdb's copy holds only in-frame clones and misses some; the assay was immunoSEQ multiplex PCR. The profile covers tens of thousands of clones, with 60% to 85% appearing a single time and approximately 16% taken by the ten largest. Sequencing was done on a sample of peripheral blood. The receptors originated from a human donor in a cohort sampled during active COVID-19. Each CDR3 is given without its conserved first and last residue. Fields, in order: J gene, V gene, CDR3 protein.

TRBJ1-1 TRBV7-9 ASSLGQGGAF
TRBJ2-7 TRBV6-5 ASNRDSSYEQY
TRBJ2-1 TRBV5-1 ASSSTSSWSEQF
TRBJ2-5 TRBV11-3 ASSLGRRESEETQY
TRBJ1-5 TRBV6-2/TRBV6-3 ASSYFGTGVAQPQH
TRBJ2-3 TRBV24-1 ATSRQGVKSDTQY
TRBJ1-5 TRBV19 ASSIGLRLSPQPQH
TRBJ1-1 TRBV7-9 ASSYPGGRNTEAF
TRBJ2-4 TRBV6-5 ASCGAGGQNIQY
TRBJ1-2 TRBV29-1 SVDPGGRDRGLYGYT
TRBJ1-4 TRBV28 ASSLNRPTNEKLF
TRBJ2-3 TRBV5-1 ASSLEGHRGDTQY
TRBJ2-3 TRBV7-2 ASSLGQGGTDTQY
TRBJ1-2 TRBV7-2 ASSPPDGWTGRYGYT
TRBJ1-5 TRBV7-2 ASSAGVNQPQH
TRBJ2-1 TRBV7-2 ASSFSSFSYNEQF
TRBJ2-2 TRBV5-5 ASSQVGLSTGELF
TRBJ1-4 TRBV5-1 ASSLGQGANEKLF
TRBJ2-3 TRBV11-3 ASSLLLDTQY
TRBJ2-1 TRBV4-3 ASSPSVSSYNEQF
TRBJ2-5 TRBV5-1 ASGTGGQETQY
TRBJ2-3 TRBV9 ASSVDTRTSRADTQY
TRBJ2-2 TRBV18 ASSPGTNTGELF
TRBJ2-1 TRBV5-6 ASSYTSTRGNEQF
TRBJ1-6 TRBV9 ASGGREGSPLH
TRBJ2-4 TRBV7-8 ASSLGATFSDIQY
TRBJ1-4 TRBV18 ASSPNSGQQNEKLF
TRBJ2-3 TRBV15 ATARLGGHSDTQY
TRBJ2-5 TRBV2 ASRGGTSGKRKTQY
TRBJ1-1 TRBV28 ASSSQGAVSTTEAF
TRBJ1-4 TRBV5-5 ASSTDGRRANEKLF
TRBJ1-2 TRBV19 ASSTGQNGYT
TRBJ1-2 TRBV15 ATSPGQAYGYT
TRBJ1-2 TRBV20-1 SASNFGTVFYYGYT